This T cell receptor (beta chain) was identified during a study of shared clonotypes between healthy human individuals. This clone appeared a few times. The junction departs from germline at one end; a sequencing error may be responsible. Sequenced by immunoSEQ multiplex PCR; TCRdb stores in-frame clones only, minus some. The table shows 730,000 or so clones, with about 78% occurring only once. The length of the CDR3 is 18 residues. Germline V gene sequence: CDR1 KGHSH, CDR2 LQKENI. The rearrangement links TRBV18 to TRBJ2-7; 10 positions match TRBD2. The receptor was isolated from a woman younger than 45 in good health. The sequenced material came from memory CD4+ T cells sorted from blood. The subset is: CD45RA-negative fraction. The DNA for the CDR3 is TGTGCCAGCTCACCACCAGGCCTAGCGGGAGTTTCTATCTACAGCGTCCACTTC. Translation gives CASSPPGLAGVSIYSVHF.